This TCR beta chain was sequenced during a study of blood T cell repertoires in COVID-19 (dated by TCRdb to about 2020). Notes on the research overall: The collaborator samples originated in the United States, Italy and Spain and spanned the acute and convalescent phases of COVID-19. The prospective study material was composed of cDNA or gDNA derived from T cells, B-cell-depleted T cells, or PBMCs. The dataset comprised deeply sampled blood TCRbeta repertoires from subjects exposed to, actively infected with, or recovered from COVID-19. The repertoires were made available in a free public database intended to serve as a resource for research on the immune response to SARS-CoV-2. The samples were drawn from the first 160 participants of the ongoing ImmuneRACE study and from under 1,500 subjects provided by 6 global collaborators. Sample metadata almost always included a de-identified subject ID, COVID-19 status, age in years and sex. Where HLA class I and class II types were available, the types were taken from metadata supplied by the sample provider, not from assay-based typing. Paper-wide results and their limitations: The quantity of clinical and demographic metadata differed by source and by participant and was supplied without curation.

The junction shows trimming of 5 bases on V and 9 bases on J, and the gene matches do not reach 10 bases of it. There are 14 amino acids in the CDR3, from cysteine to phenylalanine inclusive. The CDR3 DNA has 42 bases and is translated from base 1. Based on the germline V gene, the CDR1 and CDR2 sequences are SGHNT and YENEEA. The immunoSEQ Assay, a bias-controlled multiplex PCR, was used to amplify TCRbeta CDR3 regions from genomic DNA. Concerning the study's data processing: Within the assay, amplification of reference gene primers was used to estimate how many nucleated cells each sample contained. To quantify the absolute abundance of each unique TCRbeta CDR3 rearrangement, sequence reads were collapsed and filtered. For each sample, productive Simpson clonality was calculated as the square root of Simpson's diversity index over productive rearrangements. This is the immuneACCESS table as TCRdb keeps it, with only in-frame sequences that have V and J called. A part of the clones is gone; compared with another copy, unresolved V genes explain less than half, and the rest is unexplained. D and trimming were read from the DNA, whereas the V and J calls and clone size are those reported in that table. This sample lists some 400,000 clones; around 87% were detected once. Jointly, the top ten make up 8% to 13% of the sample.

One collaborating source in Seattle enrolled patients during active infection and followed them longitudinally through the course of disease. Whole blood was collected in K2EDTA tubes by collaborating institutions according to the institutions' own protocols. For TCRbeta analysis, collaborator samples were shipped as frozen whole blood, as isolated PBMCs, or as DNA extracted from either sample type. Comments on this clone: It lacks a known antigen. No much larger clonotype is one base removed from it; base qualities were not supplied.

The chain links TRBV11-3 with TRBJ2-1, with 7 central nucleotides matching TRBD2. The TCR was taken from a woman between 25 and 40 years old with COVID-19, enrolled during active disease. What was sequenced was peripheral blood. The nucleotide sequence is given as TGTGCCAGCAGCGATGAGCGGGATCAGGGTGAGCAGTTCTTC. Protein translation: CASSDERDQGEQFF.